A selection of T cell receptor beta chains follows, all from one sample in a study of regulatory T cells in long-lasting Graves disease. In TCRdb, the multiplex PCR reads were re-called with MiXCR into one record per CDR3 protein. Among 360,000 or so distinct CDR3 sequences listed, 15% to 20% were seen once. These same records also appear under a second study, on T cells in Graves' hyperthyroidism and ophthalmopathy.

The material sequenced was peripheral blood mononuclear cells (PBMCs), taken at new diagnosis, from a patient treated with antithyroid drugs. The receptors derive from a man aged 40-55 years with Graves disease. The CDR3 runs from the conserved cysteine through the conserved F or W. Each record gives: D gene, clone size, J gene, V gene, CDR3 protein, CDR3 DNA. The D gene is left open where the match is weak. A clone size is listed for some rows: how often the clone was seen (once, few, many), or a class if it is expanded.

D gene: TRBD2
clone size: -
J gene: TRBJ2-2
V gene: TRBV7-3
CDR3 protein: CASRAGGHGVAGELFF
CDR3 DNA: TGTGCCAGCCGAGCGGGGGGGCACGGGGTTGCCGGGGAGCTGTTTTTT

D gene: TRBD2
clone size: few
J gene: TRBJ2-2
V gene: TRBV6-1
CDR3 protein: CASSPAGTSGAPNTGELFF
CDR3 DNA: TGTGCCAGCAGTCCCGCGGGGACTAGCGGAGCCCCGAACACCGGGGAGCTGTTTTTT

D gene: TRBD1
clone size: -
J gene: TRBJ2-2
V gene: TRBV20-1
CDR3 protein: CSARDGRGSAELFF
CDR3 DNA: TGCAGTGCGAGGGATGGCAGGGGGTCGGCGGAGCTGTTTTTT

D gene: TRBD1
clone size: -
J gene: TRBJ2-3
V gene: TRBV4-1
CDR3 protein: CASSQLDRFTDTQYF
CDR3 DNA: TGCGCCAGCAGCCAACTGGACAGGTTCACAGATACGCAGTATTTT

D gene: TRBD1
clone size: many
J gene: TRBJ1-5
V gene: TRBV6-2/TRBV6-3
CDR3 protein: CASVTGTGGQPQHF
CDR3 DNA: TGTGCCAGCGTTACCGGGACAGGGGGCCAGCCCCAGCATTTT

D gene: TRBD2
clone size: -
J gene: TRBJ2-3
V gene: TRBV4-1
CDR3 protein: CASRSSGGSYSTDTQYF
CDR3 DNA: TGCGCCAGCAGGTCTAGCGGGGGGTCTTATAGCACAGATACGCAGTATTTT

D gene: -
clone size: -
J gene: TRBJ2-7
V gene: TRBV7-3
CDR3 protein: CASSGGPYYEQYF
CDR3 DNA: TGTGCCAGCAGCGGCGGGCCGTACTACGAGCAGTACTTC

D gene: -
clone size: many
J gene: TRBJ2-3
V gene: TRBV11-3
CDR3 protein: CASSSRGDRDTQYF
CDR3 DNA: TGTGCCAGCAGCTCGCGGGGGGACAGAGATACGCAGTATTTT

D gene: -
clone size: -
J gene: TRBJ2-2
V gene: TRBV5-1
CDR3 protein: CASSLGHGGVYGELFF
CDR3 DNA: TGCGCCAGCAGCCTCGGGCACGGAGGGGTGTACGGGGAGCTGTTTTTT

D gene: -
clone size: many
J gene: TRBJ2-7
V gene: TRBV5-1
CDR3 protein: CASSLEGAREQYF
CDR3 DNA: TGCGCCAGCAGCTTGGAAGGGGCCAGGGAGCAGTACTTC

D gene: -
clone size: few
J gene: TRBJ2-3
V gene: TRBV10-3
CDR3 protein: CAIRSREPDTQYF
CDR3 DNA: TGTGCCATCAGGTCGAGGGAGCCAGATACGCAGTATTTT

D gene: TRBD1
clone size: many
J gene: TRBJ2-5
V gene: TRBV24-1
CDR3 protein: CATSTGETQYF
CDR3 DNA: TGTGCCACGTCGACAGGGGAGACCCAGTACTTC

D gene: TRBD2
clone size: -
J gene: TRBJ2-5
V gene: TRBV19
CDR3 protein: CASKPWASGREETQYF
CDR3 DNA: TGTGCCAGTAAGCCCTGGGCTAGCGGAAGAGAAGAGACCCAGTACTTC

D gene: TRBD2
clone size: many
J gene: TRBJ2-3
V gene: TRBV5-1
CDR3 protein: CASSQQRGSTDTQYF
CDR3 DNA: TGCGCCAGCAGCCAGCAGCGGGGTAGCACAGATACGCAGTATTTT

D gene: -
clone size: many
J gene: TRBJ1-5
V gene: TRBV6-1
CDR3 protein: CASSEATNQPQHF
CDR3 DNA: TGTGCCAGCAGTGAGGCAACCAATCAGCCCCAGCATTTT

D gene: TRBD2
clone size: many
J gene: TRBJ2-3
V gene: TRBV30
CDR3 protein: CAWRTTSGVDTQYF
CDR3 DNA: TGTGCCTGGAGAACCACTAGCGGGGTAGATACGCAGTATTTT